Listed here is a single TCR beta chain. Its antigen is still unknown. CDR1 SNHLY and CDR2 FYNNEI come from the germline V gene. With V trimmed by 6 bases and J by 6 bases, 8 bases remained unmatched. The CDR3 is made up of 15 amino acids. These data belong to a study of CD8 T cells in ankylosing spondylitis. Study outcomes and limitations: Made up of under ten highly homologous variants, a TCR beta motif appeared characteristic of ankylosing spondylitis blood.

TCRdb passed the 5' RACE reads through MiXCR, listing each CDR3 protein once. The sample shows about 500,000 distinct CDR3 sequences, roughly an eighth of them seen only once. The source material was blood, either unsorted or a sorted T cell fraction (not recorded which). The origin of this receptor is a male donor with ankylosing spondylitis. The chain employs TRBV2 and TRBJ2-3; 11 bases line up with TRBD1. The CDR3 region has the DNA TGTGCCAGCAGCGCCCGGACAGGGGGCATGGATACGCAGTATTTT. It translates to CASSARTGGMDTQYF.